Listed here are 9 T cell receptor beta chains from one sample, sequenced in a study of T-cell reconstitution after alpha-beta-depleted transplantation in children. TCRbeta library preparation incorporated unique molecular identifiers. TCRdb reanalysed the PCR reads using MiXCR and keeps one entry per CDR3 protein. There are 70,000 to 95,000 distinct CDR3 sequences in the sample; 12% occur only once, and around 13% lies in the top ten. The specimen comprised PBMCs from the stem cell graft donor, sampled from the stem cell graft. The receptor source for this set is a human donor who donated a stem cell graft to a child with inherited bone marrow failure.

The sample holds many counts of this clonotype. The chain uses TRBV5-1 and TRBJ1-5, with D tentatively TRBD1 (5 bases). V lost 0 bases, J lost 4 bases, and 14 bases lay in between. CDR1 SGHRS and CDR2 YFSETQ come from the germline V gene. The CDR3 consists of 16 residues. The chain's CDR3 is CASSLAGRVQNQPQHF. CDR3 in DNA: TGCGCCAGCAGCTTGGCCGGCAGGGTACAAAATCAGCCCCAGCATTTT. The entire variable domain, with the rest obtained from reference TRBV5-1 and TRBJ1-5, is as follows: KAGVTQTPRYLIKTRGQQVTLSCSPISGHRSVSWYQQTPGQGLQFLFEYFSETQRNKGNFPGRFSGRQFSNSRSEMNVSTLELGDSALYLCASSLAGRVQNQPQHFGDGTRLSIL.

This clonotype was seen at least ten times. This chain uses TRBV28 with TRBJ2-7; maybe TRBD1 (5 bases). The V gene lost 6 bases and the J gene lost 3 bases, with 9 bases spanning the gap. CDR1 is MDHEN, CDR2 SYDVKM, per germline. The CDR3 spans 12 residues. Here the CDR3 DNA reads TGTGCCAGCAGCCCAGACAGCTACGAGCAGTACTTC. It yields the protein CASSPDSYEQYF.

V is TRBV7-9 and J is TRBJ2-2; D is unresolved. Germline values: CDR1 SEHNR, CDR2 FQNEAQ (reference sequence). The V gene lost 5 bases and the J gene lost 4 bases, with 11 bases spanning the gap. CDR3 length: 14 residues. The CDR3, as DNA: TGTGCCAGCAGCCCCTTCAGTGTCACCGGGGAGCTGTTTTTT. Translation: CASSPFSVTGELFF.

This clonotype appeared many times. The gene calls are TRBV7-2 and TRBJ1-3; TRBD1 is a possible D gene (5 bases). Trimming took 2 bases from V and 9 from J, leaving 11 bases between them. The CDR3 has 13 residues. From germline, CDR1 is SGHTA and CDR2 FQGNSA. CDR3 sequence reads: CASSLPGPGTIYF. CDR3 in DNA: TGTGCCAGCAGCTTACCAGGGCCCGGCACCATATATTTT.

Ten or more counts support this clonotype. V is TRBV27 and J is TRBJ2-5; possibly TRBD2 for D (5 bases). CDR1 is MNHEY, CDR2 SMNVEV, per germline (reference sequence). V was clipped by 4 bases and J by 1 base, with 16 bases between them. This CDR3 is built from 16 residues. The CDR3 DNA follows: TGTGCCAGCAGTTCCTTGCGGACGGGGTTCCAAGAGACCCAGTACTTC. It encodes CASSSLRTGFQETQYF.

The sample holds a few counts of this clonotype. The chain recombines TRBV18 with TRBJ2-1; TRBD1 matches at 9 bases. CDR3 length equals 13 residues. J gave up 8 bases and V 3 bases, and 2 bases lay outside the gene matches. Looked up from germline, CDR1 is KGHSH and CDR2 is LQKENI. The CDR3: CASSPGQGYEQFF. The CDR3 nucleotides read TGTGCCAGCTCACCGGGACAGGGCTATGAGCAGTTCTTC.

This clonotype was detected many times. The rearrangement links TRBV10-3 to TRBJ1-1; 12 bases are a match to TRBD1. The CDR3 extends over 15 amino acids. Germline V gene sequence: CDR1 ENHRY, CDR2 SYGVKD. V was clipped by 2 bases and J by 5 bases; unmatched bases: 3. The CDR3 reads CAISEGDRGQTEAFF. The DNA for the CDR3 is TGTGCCATCAGTGAGGGGGACAGGGGGCAAACTGAAGCTTTCTTT.

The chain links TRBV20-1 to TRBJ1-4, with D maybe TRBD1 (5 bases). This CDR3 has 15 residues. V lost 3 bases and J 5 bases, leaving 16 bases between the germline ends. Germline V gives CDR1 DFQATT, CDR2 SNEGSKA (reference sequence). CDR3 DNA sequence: TGCAGTGCTAGGGCCAGGGCCGAACGAAATGAAAAACTGTTTTTT. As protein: CSARARAERNEKLFF.

The CDR3 DNA reads TGTGCCAGCAGTTTAAACTCTGGTTTTCAGCCCCAGCATTTT. Its protein is CASSLNSGFQPQHF. The J gene is TRBJ1-5, the V gene TRBV27; no clear D gene. CDR3 length equals 14 residues. Looked up from germline, CDR1 is MNHEY and CDR2 is SMNVEV (reference sequence). Between the trimmed V and J ends, which lost 2 bases and 6 bases, there was a span of 11 bases.